This is a list of T cell receptor beta chains from one sample in a study of control samples from healthy donors and cancer patients. Some clones are missing from TCRdb's copy, which holds only in-frame ones; the method was immunoSEQ multiplex PCR. The repertoire holds more than 85,000 clones, approximately 90% seen once, with 4% to 4.5% in the top ten. Sequencing was done on a sample of blood. These receptor sequences come from a human donor in good health. The donor label of this sample is uncertain. The CDR3 runs from the conserved cysteine through the conserved F or W. A D gene is named only where the DNA matches it firmly. Size is stated for part of the rows, as once, few or many counts, or as a class when the clone is expanded.

length,J,D,V,size,DNA,CDR3
14,TRBJ1-5,NA,TRBV6-6,NA,TGTGCCAGCAGTTACTCCGGGGGGGATCAGCCCCAGCATTTT,CASSYSGGDQPQHF
16,TRBJ2-2,TRBD2,TRBV5-4,NA,TGTGCCAGCAGCTTGATAGCGGGGGACCCCACCGGGGAGCTGTTTTTT,CASSLIAGDPTGELFF
16,TRBJ2-3,TRBD1,TRBV9,NA,TGTGCCAGCAGCGTAGCCGGACAGGGTTTATCAGATACGCAGTATTTT,CASSVAGQGLSDTQYF
17,TRBJ2-3,TRBD1,TRBV7-2,NA,TGTGCCAGCAGCTTAGTCTCTAGACAGGGTAACACAGATACGCAGTATTTT,CASSLVSRQGNTDTQYF
13,TRBJ2-1,TRBD2,TRBV24-1,once,TGTGCCACCAGTGCGGGGGGGTACAATGAGCAGTTCTTC,CATSAGGYNEQFF
14,TRBJ2-2,NA,TRBV7-9,NA,TGTGCCAGCAGCTTAATACTGAACACCGGGGAGCTGTTTTTT,CASSLILNTGELFF
12,TRBJ1-5,NA,TRBV24-1,NA,TGTGCCACCAGTGAGAGCAATCAGCCCCAGCATTTT,CATSESNQPQHF
14,TRBJ2-5,NA,TRBV3-1/TRBV3-2,NA,TGTGCCAGCAGCCAAGAAGTGACAGGAAAGACCCAGTACTTC,CASSQEVTGKTQYF
19,TRBJ2-3,TRBD2,TRBV24-1,NA,TGTGCCACCAGTGATCCTCGCGGTATAGCGGGGGGGTACACAGATACGCAGTATTTT,CATSDPRGIAGGYTDTQYF
15,TRBJ1-6,NA,TRBV28,NA,TGTGCCAGCAGTTTCGCCCAAGAAGATAATTCACCCCTCCACTTT,CASSFAQEDNSPLHF
16,TRBJ1-4,NA,TRBV11-2,NA,TGTGCCAGCAGCTTCACCCCCCGCGCAACTAATGAAAAACTGTTTTTT,CASSFTPRATNEKLFF
14,TRBJ1-6,TRBD1,TRBV2,NA,TGTGCCAGCATGGTCGGAGACAGGGGGCCACCCCTCCACTTT,CASMVGDRGPPLHF
14,TRBJ2-3,NA,TRBV7-9,NA,TGTGCCAGCAGCCAAATGCCCCAGCCGTGGGTGCAGTATTTT,CASSQMPQPWVQYF
13,TRBJ2-5,TRBD2,TRBV28,NA,TGTGCCAGCAGTTGGGAGGGGTCGACGGCCCAGTACTTC,CASSWEGSTAQYF
14,TRBJ1-1,TRBD1,TRBV19,NA,TGTGCCAGTAGTCCACAGGGGGCCAGCACTGAAGCTTTCTTT,CASSPQGASTEAFF
15,TRBJ1-3,NA,TRBV3-1/TRBV3-2,NA,TGTGCCAGCAGCCAAGTTAGGGGCTCTGGAAACACCATATATTTT,CASSQVRGSGNTIYF
11,TRBJ1-3,NA,TRBV6-2/TRBV6-3,NA,TGTGCCAGCAGTTTCAGAAACACCATATATTTT,CASSFRNTIYF
15,TRBJ1-2,NA,TRBV6-5,NA,TGTGCCAGCAGGAGAGACCGAGACTCTAACTATGGCTACACCTTC,CASRRDRDSNYGYTF
12,TRBJ1-4,NA,TRBV28,NA,TGTGCCAGCAGTTCAACCTATGAAAAACTGTTTTTT,CASSSTYEKLFF
14,TRBJ1-1,TRBD1,TRBV7-2,few,TGTGCCAGCAGCTTTAGACAGGGGCGGTCTGAAGCTTTCTTT,CASSFRQGRSEAFF
13,TRBJ2-7,NA,TRBV2,NA,TGTGCCACAAAACCCGGGGTATCCTACGAGCAGTACTTC,CATKPGVSYEQYF
14,TRBJ2-3,NA,TRBV3-1/TRBV3-2,once,TGTGCCAGCAGCCCGGCCGGAGGTGAGGATACGCAGTATTTT,CASSPAGGEDTQYF
14,TRBJ2-1,TRBD1,TRBV24-1,NA,TGTGCCACCAGTGATTACTTGTCGGGACAGGGGCGGTTCTTC,CATSDYLSGQGRFF
10,TRBJ1-2,NA,TRBV12-3/TRBV12-4,once,TGTGCCAGCGGACCGTATGGCTACACCTTC,CASGPYGYTF
15,TRBJ1-2,NA,TRBV10-3,once,TGTGCCATCAGTGAGTCGGTATGGAATAACTATGGCTACACCTTC,CAISESVWNNYGYTF
16,TRBJ1-5,NA,TRBV10-3,NA,TGTGCCATCAGTGGCGAGAGGGGGTTAGGCAATCAGCCCCAGCATTTT,CAISGERGLGNQPQHF
15,TRBJ2-5,NA,TRBV3-1/TRBV3-2,NA,TGTGCCAGCAGCCAAGGGCCCAGGGTGGTTGAGACCCAGTACTTC,CASSQGPRVVETQYF
13,TRBJ1-2,NA,TRBV28,NA,TGTGCCAGCAGTTTTGGGCCGGACTATGGCTACACCTTC,CASSFGPDYGYTF
15,TRBJ2-3,NA,TRBV5-1,NA,TGCGCCAGCAGCTATACCGGGGGACATGATGATACGCAGTATTTT,CASSYTGGHDDTQYF
15,TRBJ1-2,NA,TRBV5-1,NA,TGCGCCAGCAGCTTGGGGGAGGGCCCACAGGAAAGCTACACCTTC,CASSLGEGPQESYTF
15,TRBJ1-6,NA,TRBV5-8,NA,TGTGCCAGCAGCTTGGTGGTCACTTATAATTCACCCCTCCACTTT,CASSLVVTYNSPLHF
15,TRBJ1-5,NA,TRBV25-1,few,TGTGCCAGCAGTGGGAAGGGGATCGGAAATCAGCCCCAGCATTTT,CASSGKGIGNQPQHF
13,TRBJ2-3,NA,TRBV7-9,NA,TGTGCCAGCAGCCCCAGGGGTCCAGATACGCAGTATTTT,CASSPRGPDTQYF
13,TRBJ1-1,NA,TRBV30,NA,TGTGCCTGGAGTGTACGGGCTTACACTGAAGCTTTCTTT,CAWSVRAYTEAFF
15,TRBJ2-3,TRBD1,TRBV7-6,NA,TGTGCCAGCAGCTTAGCGGCAGGGGGTACAGATACGCAGTATTTT,CASSLAAGGTDTQYF
13,TRBJ2-7,NA,TRBV28,NA,TGTGCCAGCAGTTTCAACAGGGCGTACGAGCAGTACTTC,CASSFNRAYEQYF
14,TRBJ2-5,TRBD1,TRBV5-1,NA,TGCGCCAGCAGCTCAGGACAGGGCGGTGAGACCCAGTACTTC,CASSSGQGGETQYF
13,TRBJ1-6,NA,TRBV7-2,NA,TGTGCCAGCAGCTTAGAAGGGGGTTCACCCCTCCACTTT,CASSLEGGSPLHF
15,TRBJ1-1,NA,TRBV5-4,NA,TGTGCCAGCAGCTCCCTTGGTGGAGGCGACACTGAAGCTTTCTTT,CASSSLGGGDTEAFF